Listed below are T cell receptor beta chains from one sample, sequenced in a study of beta chain features in type 1 diabetes. Profiling relied on immunoSEQ multiplex PCR, and the TCRdb table lists in-frame clones only, not all of them. The sample includes 300,000 to 400,000 clones, 13% of them seen just once. Source material: naive CD4+ T cells from blood. These receptors originate from a woman in her late teens or twenties with type 1 diabetes. Both conserved end residues are part of each CDR3. Each record gives: CDR3 protein, CDR3 DNA, D gene, clone size, V gene, J gene. The D gene is left open where the match is weak. Only part of the rows carry a size: once, few, many, or a class if the clone is expanded.

CDR3aa: CASSGAEETQYF
CDR3nt: TGCGCCAGCAGTGGGGCAGAGGAGACCCAGTACTTC
d_gene: .
abundance: .
v_gene: TRBV10-2
j_gene: TRBJ2-5

CDR3aa: CASSLGSSNTGELFF
CDR3nt: TGTGCCAGCAGTTTGGGTAGCAGCAACACCGGGGAGCTGTTTTTT
d_gene: .
abundance: .
v_gene: TRBV28
j_gene: TRBJ2-2

CDR3aa: CASSQENRGLANTGELFF
CDR3nt: TGCGCCAGCAGCCAAGAGAATCGGGGACTCGCGAACACCGGGGAGCTGTTTTTT
d_gene: .
abundance: .
v_gene: TRBV4-1
j_gene: TRBJ2-2

CDR3aa: CASSHNSHRDRKNIQYF
CDR3nt: TGTGCCAGCAGCCACAATAGTCACCGGGACAGGAAAAACATTCAGTACTTC
d_gene: TRBD1
abundance: .
v_gene: TRBV5-4
j_gene: TRBJ2-4

CDR3aa: CASSLRGDGKLFF
CDR3nt: TGTGCCAGCAGCCTGCGGGGTGATGGAAAACTGTTTTTT
d_gene: .
abundance: few
v_gene: TRBV5-4
j_gene: TRBJ1-4

CDR3aa: CAWSRGRGGNEKLFF
CDR3nt: TGTGCCTGGAGCCGAGGCCGAGGCGGGAATGAAAAACTGTTTTTT
d_gene: .
abundance: few
v_gene: TRBV30
j_gene: TRBJ1-4

CDR3aa: CASSPGTSGRALEQFF
CDR3nt: TGCGCCAGCAGCCCCGGGACTAGCGGGAGGGCCCTTGAGCAGTTCTTC
d_gene: TRBD2
abundance: few
v_gene: TRBV4-1
j_gene: TRBJ2-1

CDR3aa: CASSLGASYNEQFF
CDR3nt: TGCGCCAGCAGCTTGGGGGCCTCCTACAATGAGCAGTTCTTC
d_gene: .
abundance: few
v_gene: TRBV5-1
j_gene: TRBJ2-1

CDR3aa: CAWQLGAGMAYNEQFF
CDR3nt: TGTGCCTGGCAGTTAGGGGCAGGGATGGCCTACAATGAGCAGTTCTTC
d_gene: .
abundance: .
v_gene: TRBV30
j_gene: TRBJ2-1

CDR3aa: CASSPPTGAYEQYF
CDR3nt: TGTGCCAGCTCACCCCCGACAGGGGCCTACGAGCAGTACTTC
d_gene: TRBD1
abundance: .
v_gene: TRBV18
j_gene: TRBJ2-7

CDR3aa: CASSQHRDRGENEQFF
CDR3nt: TGCGCCAGCAGCCAACACCGGGACAGGGGGGAGAATGAGCAGTTCTTC
d_gene: TRBD1
abundance: .
v_gene: TRBV4-3
j_gene: TRBJ2-1

CDR3aa: CASSYSGTSGTDTQYF
CDR3nt: TGTGCCAGCAGTTACTCCGGGACTAGCGGGACAGATACGCAGTATTTT
d_gene: TRBD2
abundance: few
v_gene: TRBV9
j_gene: TRBJ2-3

CDR3aa: CASSGRNQPQHF
CDR3nt: TGTGCCAGTAGTGGCAGAAATCAGCCCCAGCATTTT
d_gene: .
abundance: few
v_gene: TRBV19
j_gene: TRBJ1-5

CDR3aa: CASSPGQLGPQHF
CDR3nt: TGTGCCAGCAGCCCCGGACAGTTGGGGCCCCAGCATTTT
d_gene: .
abundance: .
v_gene: TRBV7-2
j_gene: TRBJ1-5

CDR3aa: CASRPGTGVRSNQPQHF
CDR3nt: TGTGCCAGCAGACCCGGGACAGGGGTGCGTAGCAATCAGCCCCAGCATTTT
d_gene: TRBD1
abundance: few
v_gene: TRBV2
j_gene: TRBJ1-5

CDR3aa: CASSFRSGADTQYF
CDR3nt: TGTGCCAGCAGCTTTCGGAGCGGGGCAGATACGCAGTATTTT
d_gene: TRBD2
abundance: .
v_gene: TRBV5-6
j_gene: TRBJ2-3

CDR3aa: CASSARQGGETQYF
CDR3nt: TGTGCCAGCAGTGCCCGACAGGGCGGAGAGACCCAGTACTTC
d_gene: TRBD1
abundance: .
v_gene: TRBV2
j_gene: TRBJ2-5

CDR3aa: CATSSHLRDTQYF
CDR3nt: TGTGCCACCAGCTCGCACCTTAGAGATACGCAGTATTTT
d_gene: .
abundance: few
v_gene: TRBV15
j_gene: TRBJ2-3

CDR3aa: CASSLGASGTSETQYF
CDR3nt: TGTGCCAGCAGCTTGGGGGCTAGCGGGACTTCGGAGACCCAGTACTTC
d_gene: TRBD2
abundance: few
v_gene: TRBV5-4
j_gene: TRBJ2-5

CDR3aa: CASSSQGLVNTGELFF
CDR3nt: TGTGCCAGCAGTAGTCAGGGACTTGTGAACACCGGGGAGCTGTTTTTT
d_gene: .
abundance: few
v_gene: TRBV27
j_gene: TRBJ2-2

CDR3aa: CASSTRTDPYGYTF
CDR3nt: TGTGCCAGCAGCACCAGGACAGACCCTTATGGCTACACCTTC
d_gene: .
abundance: .
v_gene: TRBV7-8
j_gene: TRBJ1-2

CDR3aa: CASSLDRARNIQYF
CDR3nt: TGTGCCAGCAGCCTGGACAGGGCGAGGAACATTCAGTACTTC
d_gene: TRBD1
abundance: few
v_gene: TRBV7-9
j_gene: TRBJ2-4

CDR3aa: CASSLQGANQPQHF
CDR3nt: TGTGCCAGCAGCTTACAGGGGGCCAATCAGCCCCAGCATTTT
d_gene: TRBD1
abundance: .
v_gene: TRBV7-9
j_gene: TRBJ1-5

CDR3aa: CASSVGPGGELFF
CDR3nt: TGTGCCAGCAGCGTAGGGCCGGGCGGGGAGCTGTTTTTT
d_gene: .
abundance: .
v_gene: TRBV9
j_gene: TRBJ2-2

CDR3aa: CASSEQGTPVPQHF
CDR3nt: TGTGCCAGCAGTGAACAGGGAACGCCCGTGCCCCAGCATTTT
d_gene: .
abundance: .
v_gene: TRBV2
j_gene: TRBJ1-5

CDR3aa: CASSLGTGADTQYF
CDR3nt: TGCGCCAGCAGCCTAGGGACAGGGGCAGATACGCAGTATTTT
d_gene: TRBD1
abundance: .
v_gene: TRBV5-1
j_gene: TRBJ2-3

CDR3aa: CASSVRGSSYNEQFF
CDR3nt: TGTGCCAGCAGCGTGCGCGGGAGCTCCTACAATGAGCAGTTCTTC
d_gene: TRBD2
abundance: few
v_gene: TRBV9
j_gene: TRBJ2-1

CDR3aa: CASSNQGRQPQHF
CDR3nt: TGTGCCAGTAGTAATCAGGGGCGACAGCCCCAGCATTTT
d_gene: .
abundance: few
v_gene: TRBV19
j_gene: TRBJ1-5

CDR3aa: CASGLAVLNEQFF
CDR3nt: TGTGCCAGCGGACTAGCGGTTCTCAATGAGCAGTTCTTC
d_gene: TRBD2
abundance: few
v_gene: TRBV18
j_gene: TRBJ2-1

CDR3aa: CASSVDLKTQQFF
CDR3nt: TGTGCCAGCAGCGTAGACCTAAAAACGCAGCAGTTCTTC
d_gene: .
abundance: .
v_gene: TRBV9
j_gene: TRBJ2-1

CDR3aa: CASSQDSLTSGWTGELFF
CDR3nt: TGCGCCAGCAGCCAAGACTCCCTGACTAGCGGGTGGACCGGGGAGCTGTTTTTT
d_gene: TRBD2
abundance: .
v_gene: TRBV4-1
j_gene: TRBJ2-2

CDR3aa: CASSLSGDPYNEQFF
CDR3nt: TGTGCCAGCAGTTTATCGGGAGACCCATACAATGAGCAGTTCTTC
d_gene: .
abundance: .
v_gene: TRBV27
j_gene: TRBJ2-1

CDR3aa: CASSYSYSEQFF
CDR3nt: TGTGCCAGCAGTTACTCCTACAGTGAGCAGTTCTTC
d_gene: .
abundance: .
v_gene: TRBV28
j_gene: TRBJ2-1

CDR3aa: CASSLPGQGRETQYF
CDR3nt: TGTGCCAGTAGTCTTCCGGGACAGGGGAGAGAGACCCAGTACTTC
d_gene: TRBD1
abundance: few
v_gene: TRBV19
j_gene: TRBJ2-5

CDR3aa: CASSPTSGYEQYF
CDR3nt: TGTGCCAGCAGTCCTACTAGCGGGTACGAGCAGTACTTC
d_gene: TRBD2
abundance: few
v_gene: TRBV6-1
j_gene: TRBJ2-7

CDR3aa: CAWSGGQSPKNIQYF
CDR3nt: TGTGCCTGGAGCGGGGGACAGTCTCCCAAAAACATTCAGTACTTC
d_gene: .
abundance: few
v_gene: TRBV30
j_gene: TRBJ2-4

CDR3aa: CASSQSTGNQETQYF
CDR3nt: TGTGCCAGCAGCCAGTCGACAGGGAACCAAGAGACCCAGTACTTC
d_gene: TRBD1
abundance: few
v_gene: TRBV7-9
j_gene: TRBJ2-5

CDR3aa: CASSVGGDLYQTQYF
CDR3nt: TGTGCCAGCAGCGTAGGGGGGGACCTCTATCAGACCCAGTACTTC
d_gene: .
abundance: .
v_gene: TRBV9
j_gene: TRBJ2-5

CDR3aa: CASSSPGQGTYEQYF
CDR3nt: TGTGCCAGCAGCTCTCCGGGACAGGGGACCTACGAGCAGTACTTC
d_gene: TRBD1
abundance: .
v_gene: TRBV7-3
j_gene: TRBJ2-7

CDR3aa: CASSFLAGGFSTQETQYF
CDR3nt: TGTGCCAGCAGCTTCCTAGCGGGAGGGTTTTCCACCCAAGAGACCCAGTACTTC
d_gene: TRBD2
abundance: few
v_gene: TRBV5-4
j_gene: TRBJ2-5

CDR3aa: CASSRGQGGYGYTF
CDR3nt: TGCGCCAGCAGCCGAGGACAGGGAGGGTATGGCTACACCTTC
d_gene: TRBD1
abundance: .
v_gene: TRBV4-1
j_gene: TRBJ1-2

CDR3aa: CASSLAGGADTQYF
CDR3nt: TGCGCCAGCAGCTTAGCGGGAGGCGCAGATACGCAGTATTTT
d_gene: TRBD2
abundance: few
v_gene: TRBV5-1
j_gene: TRBJ2-3

CDR3aa: CASSASQTRGYTF
CDR3nt: TGTGCCAGCAGCGCCAGTCAGACTCGCGGCTACACCTTC
d_gene: .
abundance: few
v_gene: TRBV5-4
j_gene: TRBJ1-2

CDR3aa: CASSIRRLQETQYF
CDR3nt: TGTGCCAGCAGCATCAGAAGATTACAAGAGACCCAGTACTTC
d_gene: .
abundance: .
v_gene: TRBV7-2
j_gene: TRBJ2-5

CDR3aa: CSVKGLAGVHEQYF
CDR3nt: TGCAGCGTTAAAGGACTAGCGGGTGTCCACGAGCAGTACTTC
d_gene: TRBD2
abundance: .
v_gene: TRBV29-1
j_gene: TRBJ2-7

CDR3aa: CSVQGEVAAAETQYF
CDR3nt: TGCAGCGTCCAAGGGGAGGTAGCGGCAGCGGAGACCCAGTACTTC
d_gene: .
abundance: few
v_gene: TRBV29-1
j_gene: TRBJ2-5

CDR3aa: CASSVATGLASEQFF
CDR3nt: TGTGCCAGCAGCGTAGCTACCGGACTAGCAAGTGAGCAGTTCTTC
d_gene: TRBD2
abundance: .
v_gene: TRBV9
j_gene: TRBJ2-1